This note documents a single TCR beta chain sequence. No antigen is known for it. The source of the sample is a study of T cell responses to AZD1222 COVID-19 vaccine. The study, taken as a whole, reports: With dominance at 160-218 and 743-854, vaccine-associated CD4 TCRs spanned spike.

The method was immunoSEQ multiplex PCR; TCRdb's version includes in-frame clones alone and lacks a portion of them. The sample includes some 99,000 clones, almost 90% of them seen just once. The CDR3 is 13 amino acids. Trimming shortened V by 2 bases and J by 4 bases, and 8 bases separated the two germline ends. The sequencing used peripheral blood, collected 28 days after the second AZD1222 dose. The source of this sequence is an adult who received the AZD1222 COVID-19 vaccine. The V and J genes are TRBV12-3 or TRBV12-4 and TRBJ1-2; D is perhaps TRBD1 (5 bases). CDR3 residues: CASSLRGAYGYTF. In nucleotides, the CDR3 is TGTGCCAGCAGTTTAAGGGGTGCCTATGGCTACACCTTC.